The source of this T cell receptor beta chain is a study of blood T cells in healthy people across ages (dated by TCRdb to about 2015). Background for the entire study: Template switching captured roughly one uniquely barcoded TCR beta cDNA molecule per two T cells in model experiments. Age-related changes in TCR beta repertoire diversity were measured in the study by deep sequencing normalized with unique cDNA molecular identifiers. Donors were grouped into four age groups: young (average roughly 17 years), middle-aged (39), aged (around 60) and long-lived (approximately 82). Two additional independent replicas of 1 million unique cDNA reads from the same blood draw were analyzed for two donors (one aged 18 to 30 and one aged 80 or older). The paper's findings and limits, for the study overall: Observed TCR beta diversity per million T cells fell roughly linearly with age, and a significant reduction was already apparent by age around 36. Because profiling used bulk unsorted PBMCs, naive and antigen-experienced compartments could not be compared conclusively. The CMV infection status of donors was not known, potentially confounding age-related changes in expanded clonotypes. Total diversity estimates from one million sequenced T cells were considered lower bounds and underestimates. Compared with the aged group, the long-lived group had more naive CD4+ T cells, fewer expanded clones and increased TCR diversity, a pattern suggesting age selection. The percentage of naive T cells measured by flow cytometry correlated strongly with observed TCR beta diversity.

Systemically healthy Caucasian individuals from Russia, 35 to 50 in total and aged about 6 to 90 years, were included as donors. Approximately 9.3 milliliters of peripheral blood were drawn from each donor into EDTA-treated Vacutainer tubes. Ficoll-Paque density-gradient centrifugation was used to isolate PBMCs, with at least 7 million obtained per sample. Trizol reagent was used to extract total RNA from the PBMCs, yielding at least 6 micrograms per sample. For every donor, flow cytometry on a PBMC aliquot measured the percentage of naive CD45RAhigh/CD27high T cells. This clonotype was counted at least ten times. This receptor's antigen is unknown. One end of the junction varies from germline; a read error may be responsible. Library prep was done by 5' RACE. The sequencer listed for this sample is Illumina HiSeq 2500. The second PCR ran for about 7 to 11 cycles and used a J-beta primer mix along with a sample-barcoded 5' primer. Each TCR beta cDNA molecule received a unique molecular identifier from a template-switch 5' adaptor carrying 12 random nucleotides. At least 3 million CDR3-containing paired-end reads were obtained from each sample. First-strand cDNA was synthesized from all RNA with the Mint cDNA synthesis kit, primed by a TRBC-specific oligonucleotide. All cDNA was treated with uracil-DNA glycosylase and then went through a first 18-cycle PCR with the universal primers M1SS and BC2_uni_R. The study's processing was this. For normalization, 1 million high-quality reads, each with a distinct molecular identifier, were randomly selected from each sample. Instead of being binned into consensus sequences, reads with shared molecular identifiers were discarded. MiTCR, with a Q25 quality threshold and the strictest error-elimination algorithm, was used for CDR3 identification, clonotype clustering and error correction. Lower-bound total TCR beta diversity was estimated with a nonparametric unseen species model using Euler transformation. Clones were called with MiXCR by TCRdb after fastp trimmed the public reads at Q25, and only in-frame beta chains were retained. Under each unique CDR3 protein, matching rows form one entry showing the most common genes and DNA. The V and J calls were not made by the authors but by TCRdb's processing. The sample table records hundreds of thousands of distinct CDR3 sequences; 20% to 25% of these occur just once. The ten largest clones add up to 9.4% of the sample.

Reading from cysteine to phenylalanine, the CDR3 counts 12 amino acids. The CDR3 DNA has 36 bases and is translated from base 1. The germline V gene (reference sequence) sets CDR1 to WNHNN and CDR2 to SYGVQD. The same data also contributed to another study, on T cells of mothers and their children. The second investigation adds: Nine systemically healthy Caucasian individuals, comprising three mothers and their six children, were included as donors. cDNA synthesis consumed the entire amount of extracted RNA, loaded at about 1.5 ug RNA in each 15 ul reaction. In the second PCR, the M1S primer introduced both the sample barcodes and 2-4 random nucleotides. Each mother yielded over 9.5 million TCR beta CDR3 reads and each child about 3 million reads. In both related and unrelated pairs, thymic selection shapes the output of TCR recombination in a similar way, with inherited differences having only a minor effect. Normalized repertoire overlap in related mother-child pairs was always slightly higher than in unrelated mother-child pairs, but the difference was never significant. No persistent microchimeric T cell clones were detected, at a sensitivity of roughly 100 clones per million clonotypes. In the study, deep NGS was used to compare the TCR beta repertoires of mothers and children, and features distinguishing related mother-child pairs from unrelated individuals were sought. On average, the children were about 10 +/- 4 years old, while the mothers were approximately 40 +/- 4 years old. After adapter ligation was performed with NEBNext reagents, the libraries were sequenced on an Illumina HiSeq 2000 with 100+100 nt paired-end reads. To prevent cross-contamination, the mother and child libraries were prepared one month apart and sequenced in separate runs. For each donor, somewhere between about 450,000 and 2,000,000 distinct TCR beta clonotypes were identified. Naive TCR beta clonotypes were estimated from low-frequency clonotypes matched to each donor's FACS-determined naive share, without sorting.

The chain links TRBV10-1 with TRBJ2-7, with 8 bases in between that match TRBD1. The sequenced sample was blood. The sequence derives from a boy aged 5 to 17 in good health. The CDR3 region has the sequence CASGDRGYEQYF. In nucleotides, the sequence is TGCGCCAGCGGTGACAGGGGCTACGAGCAGTACTTC.